The 21 T cell receptor beta chains below all came from one sample that was sequenced in a study of blood T cells in healthy people across ages (dated by TCRdb to the mid-2010s). Library generation was performed with 5' RACE. Data came from an Illumina HiSeq 2500. A second PCR of roughly 6 to 11 cycles was run with a J-beta primer mix and a sample-barcoded 5' primer. TCRdb ran its own pipeline on the public reads, namely fastp trimming at Q25 and MiXCR clone calling, and kept in-frame beta chains. Duplicate CDR3 protein sequences are folded into a single record with the most common DNA and genes. In this sample the table shows approximately 490,000 distinct CDR3 sequences, 20% to 30% of which occur a single time. Roughly 10% of the sample belongs to the ten largest clones. The same data also contributed to another study, on T cells of mothers and their children.

The source material was blood. These receptors all stem from a boy younger than 18 in good health.

This clonotype was observed a handful of times. The CDR3 region is CASSGAHEQYF. CDR3 DNA: TGCGCCAGCAGTGGCGCCCACGAGCAGTACTTC. The V gene is TRBV10-2, the J gene TRBJ2-7; D is ambiguous. The V end lost 4 bases, the J end lost 5 bases, and 6 bases lay between the germline ends. This CDR3 region has 11 residues. Per the germline V gene, CDR1 is WSHSY and CDR2 is SAAADI.

This sequence joins TRBV9 and TRBJ1-1; D call uncertain. The germline V gene encodes CDR1 SGDLS and CDR2 YYNGEE. V lost 0 bases to trimming and J lost 0 bases, with 9 bases between them. The CDR3 has 15 residues. The CDR3 nucleotides are TGTGCCAGCAGCGTAGGGGTCAGTCTGAACACTGAAGCTTTCTTT. Protein: CASSVGVSLNTEAFF.

The chain combines TRBV7-2 with TRBJ1-6; D is unresolved. The CDR3 loop spans 12 amino acids. The germline CDR1 and CDR2 sequences are SGHTA and FQGNSA. Trimming took off 4 bases at V and 8 bases at J, with 6 bases between the two ends. The CDR3 DNA sequence: TGTGCCAGCAGCTCGACCGATTCACCCCTCCACTTT. Its protein product is CASSSTDSPLHF.

The J gene is TRBJ1-4, the V gene TRBV6-6, with D hard to call. Trimming removed 8 bases at V and 3 bases at J, with 13 bases between. CDR3 length: 14 amino acids. Germline loops: CDR1 MNHNY, CDR2 SVGAGI (reference sequence). The CDR3 nucleotides are TGTGCCAGCCGTCCCTTGGGGTCTAATGAAAAACTGTTTTTT. This gives the protein CASRPLGSNEKLFF.

This clonotype was observed a handful of times. The chain has TRBV24-1 and TRBJ2-7; tentatively, D is TRBD1 (7 bases). Deletions cut 7 bases from V and 0 bases from J, with 12 bases between. Germline CDR1 and CDR2: KGHDR and SFDVKD. The CDR3 has 14 residues. CDR3 sequence reads: CATSPRGVSYEQYF. The CDR3 coding sequence is TGTGCCACCAGCCCCAGGGGGGTCTCCTACGAGCAGTACTTC.

The chain joins TRBV9 to TRBJ1-3, with D hard to call. The ends were cut back, 3 bases at V and 0 bases at J, with 13 bases in the middle. This CDR3 spans 16 amino acids. Germline V gene lookup returns CDR1 SGDLS and CDR2 YYNGEE. CDR3 sequence (DNA): TGTGCCAGCAGCGCCCCAGCAACTTACTCTGGAAACACCATATATTTT. As protein: CASSAPATYSGNTIYF.

The gene calls are TRBV5-1 and TRBJ1-2, with 12 positions matching TRBD1. The germline V gene has CDR1 SGHRS and CDR2 YFSETQ. V lost 4 bases and J lost 8; bases outside the gene matches: 6. This CDR3 is 14 amino acids long. Written as DNA, the CDR3 is TGCGCCAGCAGCCCCGGGACAGGGGGCGAAGGCTACACCTTC. Translated: CASSPGTGGEGYTF.

The chain recombines TRBV5-8 with TRBJ2-3, with D tentatively TRBD1 (6 bases). Germline assignment: CDR1 SGHTS and CDR2 YDEGEE. Trimming removed 7 bases from V and 2 bases from J, with 26 bases in between. CDR3 length equals 18 residues. CDR3 residues: CASRLPSLPQGNTDTQYF. DNA of the CDR3: TGTGCCAGCCGGCTTCCCTCCCTACCTCAGGGGAACACAGATACGCAGTATTTT.

This clonotype was seen more than once but under ten times. The chain employs TRBV7-9 and TRBJ2-7; D remains unclear. The CDR3 extends over 12 amino acids. Trimming removed 5 bases at V and 5 bases at J, with 10 bases between. Germline V gene sequence: CDR1 SEHNR, CDR2 FQNEAQ (reference sequence). The DNA of the CDR3 is TGTGCCAGCAGCCCGTTTTTTGACGAGCAGTACTTC. Residues: CASSPFFDEQYF.

The V call is TRBV2, the J call TRBJ2-3; 9 bases are shared with TRBD1. The CDR3 extends over 14 amino acids. Looked up from germline, CDR1 is SNHLY and CDR2 is FYNNEI. CDR3: CASDRDRATDTQYF. The CDR3 nucleotides read TGTGCGTCAGATCGGGACAGGGCTACAGATACGCAGTATTTT.

The rearrangement uses TRBV4-1 and TRBJ2-7, with 8 bases lining up with TRBD1. Germline CDR1 and CDR2: MGHRA and YSYEKL. Unmatched junction bases numbered 6, after V lost 2 bases and J lost 6 bases. The CDR3 covers 14 residues. The CDR3 region has the DNA TGCGCCAGCAGCCAACCTATGGGGACAGGCGAGCAGTACTTC. It is translated as CASSQPMGTGEQYF.

This clonotype was counted a few times. The genes are TRBV29-1 and TRBJ2-3; 9 positions agree with TRBD2. CDR1 is SQVTM, CDR2 ANQGSEA, per germline. The CDR3 runs 16 residues. Trimming cost V 4 bases and J 0 bases; bases outside gene matches: 8. The DNA of the CDR3 is TGCAGCGTTGCCCCAGGAGCGGGAGGTAGCACAGATACGCAGTATTTT. Encoded protein: CSVAPGAGGSTDTQYF.

This clonotype showed up just a few times. The rearrangement uses TRBV12-3 or TRBV12-4 and TRBJ2-5; D tentatively fits TRBD1 or TRBD2 (7 bases each). The tail of the sequence fits TRBJ2-1 better, so the J call may be wrong. The CDR3 runs 15 residues. CDR3 amino acids: CASTQGGIAGDEQFF. The CDR3 DNA sequence: TGTGCCAGCACCCAGGGGGGGATCGCTGGGGATGAGCAGTTCTTC.

This clonotype turned up a few times. The chain carries TRBV28 and TRBJ2-7, with TRBD1 identical over 8 bases. The J segment lost 8 bases and the V segment lost 7 bases, leaving 4 bases of the junction unmatched. The CDR3 runs to 11 residues. Germline V gene sequence: CDR1 MDHEN, CDR2 SYDVKM. DNA of the CDR3: TGTGCCAGCAAAAGGACAGGGAAGCAGTACTTC. Protein product: CASKRTGKQYF. The whole variable domain, filled in from reference TRBV28 and TRBJ2-7, reads DVKVTQSSRYLVKRTGEKVFLECVQDMDHENMFWYRQDPGLGLRLIYFSYDVKMKEKGDIPEGYSVSREKKERFSLILESASTNQTSMYLCASKRTGKQYFGPGTRLTVT.

The V call is TRBV4-3, the J call TRBJ1-4; 7 bases line up with TRBD1. Germline-derived CDR1 and CDR2 are LGHNA and YSLEER. The trim removed 3 bases at V and 0 bases at J, leaving 10 bases unmatched. This CDR3 has 18 amino acids. The CDR3 nucleotides read TGCGCCAGCAGCCAGGGTGGGACAGTCACTTCAACTAATGAAAAACTGTTTTTT. Its protein is CASSQGGTVTSTNEKLFF.

This chain connects TRBV6-5 to TRBJ2-3, with TRBD1 matching 7 bases. The CDR3 runs 15 residues. V shed 5 bases, J shed 2 bases, and the junction held 7 bases outside the gene matches. From germline, CDR1 is MNHEY and CDR2 SVGAGI. Here the CDR3 reads CASSTSRGHTDTQYF. DNA for the CDR3: TGTGCCAGCAGTACGAGTAGGGGGCACACAGATACGCAGTATTTT.

This chain joins TRBV9 and TRBJ2-1; D gene ambiguous. Germline V gives CDR1 SGDLS, CDR2 YYNGEE. The CDR3 is 15 residues long. Trimming took 0 bases from V and 7 from J, leaving 14 bases between them. CDR3 sequence: CASSVGIGPPNEQFF. In DNA form, the CDR3 reads TGTGCCAGCAGCGTAGGGATCGGCCCTCCTAATGAGCAGTTCTTC.

The genes are TRBV9 and TRBJ1-6; D gene unclear. Looked up from germline, CDR1 is SGDLS and CDR2 is YYNGEE. The CDR3 has 16 amino acids. Trimming shortened V by 3 bases and J by 1 base, and 11 bases separated the two germline ends. CDR3 nucleotide sequence: TGTGCCAGCAGCGGAGGATTCGGGTCCTATAATTCACCCCTCCACTTT. Translated: CASSGGFGSYNSPLHF. Full variable domain (remainder filled in from reference TRBV9 and TRBJ1-6): DSGVTQTPKHLITATGQRVTLRCSPRSGDLSVYWYQQSLDQGLQFLIQYYNGEERAKGNILERFSAQQFPDLHSELNLSSLELGDSALYFCASSGGFGSYNSPLHFGNGTRLTVT.

This clonotype was recorded a few times. This sequence joins TRBV12-3 or TRBV12-4 and TRBJ1-1, with TRBD1 matching over 7 bases. The V segment lost 4 bases and the J segment 7 bases; nucleotides outside the gene matches: 3. This CDR3 has 12 residues. The CDR3 nucleotides are TGTGCCAGCAGTTCGACAGGGAGTGAAGCTTTCTTT. Amino acid sequence: CASSSTGSEAFF.

V gene TRBV6-5 combines with J gene TRBJ2-3, with TRBD2 identical over 14 bases. CDR1 MNHEY and CDR2 SVGAGI come from the germline V gene. The trim removed 4 bases at V and 5 bases at J, leaving 8 bases unmatched. The CDR3 runs to 17 residues. The CDR3 loop reads CASSSRTSGGQGDTQYF. DNA of the CDR3: TGTGCCAGCAGTTCCCGGACTAGCGGGGGGCAGGGAGATACGCAGTATTTT.

A few counts support this clonotype. The chain employs TRBV7-3 and TRBJ2-3; D gene unclear. The CDR3 contains 14 residues. The V gene's germline CDR1 is SGHTA and CDR2 FQGTGA. Trimming shortened V by 0 bases and J by 2 bases, and 6 bases separated the two germline ends. The chain's CDR3 is CASSLTLNTDTQYF. CDR3 in DNA: TGTGCCAGCAGCTTAACTCTAAACACAGATACGCAGTATTTT.